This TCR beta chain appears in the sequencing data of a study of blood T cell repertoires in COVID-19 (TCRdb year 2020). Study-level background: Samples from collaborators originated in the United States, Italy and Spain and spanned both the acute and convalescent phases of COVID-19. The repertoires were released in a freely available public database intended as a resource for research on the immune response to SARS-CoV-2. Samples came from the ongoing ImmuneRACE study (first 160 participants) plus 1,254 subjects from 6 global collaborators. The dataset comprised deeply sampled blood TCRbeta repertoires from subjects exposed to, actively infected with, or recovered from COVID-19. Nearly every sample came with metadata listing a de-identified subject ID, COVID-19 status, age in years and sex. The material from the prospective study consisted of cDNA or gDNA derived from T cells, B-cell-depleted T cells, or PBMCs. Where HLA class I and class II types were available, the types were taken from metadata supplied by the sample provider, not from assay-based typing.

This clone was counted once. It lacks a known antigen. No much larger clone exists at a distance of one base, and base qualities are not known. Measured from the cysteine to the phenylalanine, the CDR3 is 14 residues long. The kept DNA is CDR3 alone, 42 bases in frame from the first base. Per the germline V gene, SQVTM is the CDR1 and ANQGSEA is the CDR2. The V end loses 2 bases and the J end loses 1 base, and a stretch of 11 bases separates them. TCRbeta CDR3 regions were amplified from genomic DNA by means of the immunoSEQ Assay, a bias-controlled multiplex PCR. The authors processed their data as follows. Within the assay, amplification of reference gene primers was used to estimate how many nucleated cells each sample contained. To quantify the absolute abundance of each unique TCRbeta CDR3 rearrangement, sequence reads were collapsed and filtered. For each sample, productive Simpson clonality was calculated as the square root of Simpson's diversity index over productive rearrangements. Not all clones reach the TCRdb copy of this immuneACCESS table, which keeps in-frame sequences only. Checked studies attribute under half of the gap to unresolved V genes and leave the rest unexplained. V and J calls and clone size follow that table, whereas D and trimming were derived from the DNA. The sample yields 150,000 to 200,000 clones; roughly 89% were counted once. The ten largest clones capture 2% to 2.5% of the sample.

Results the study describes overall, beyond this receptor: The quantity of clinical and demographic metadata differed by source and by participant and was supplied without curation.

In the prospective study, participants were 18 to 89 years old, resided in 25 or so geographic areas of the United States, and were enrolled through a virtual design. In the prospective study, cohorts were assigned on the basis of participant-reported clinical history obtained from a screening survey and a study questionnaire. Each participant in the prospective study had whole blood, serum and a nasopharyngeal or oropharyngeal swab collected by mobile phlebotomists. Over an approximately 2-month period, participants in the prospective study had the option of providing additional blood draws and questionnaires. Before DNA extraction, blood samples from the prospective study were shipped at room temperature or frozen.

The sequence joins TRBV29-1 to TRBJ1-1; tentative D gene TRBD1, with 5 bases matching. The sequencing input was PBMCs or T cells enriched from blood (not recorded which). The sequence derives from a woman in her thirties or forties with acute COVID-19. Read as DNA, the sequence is TGCAGCGTTGAACGGTCTCAGGGGAACACTGAAGCTTTCTTT. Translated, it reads CSVERSQGNTEAFF.